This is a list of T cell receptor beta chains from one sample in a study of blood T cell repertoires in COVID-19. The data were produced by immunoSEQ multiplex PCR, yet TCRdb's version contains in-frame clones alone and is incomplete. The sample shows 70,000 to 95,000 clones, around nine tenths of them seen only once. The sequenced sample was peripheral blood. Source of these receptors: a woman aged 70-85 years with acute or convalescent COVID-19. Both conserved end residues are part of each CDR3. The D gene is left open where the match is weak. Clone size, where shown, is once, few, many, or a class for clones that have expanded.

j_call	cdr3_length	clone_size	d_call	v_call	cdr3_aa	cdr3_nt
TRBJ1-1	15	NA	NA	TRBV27	CASSLNGLRNTEAFF	TGTGCCAGCAGTTTAAACGGACTCCGGAACACTGAAGCTTTCTTT
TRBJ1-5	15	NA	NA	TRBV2	CASHEDRYSNQPQHF	TGTGCCAGCCACGAGGACAGATATAGCAATCAGCCCCAGCATTTT
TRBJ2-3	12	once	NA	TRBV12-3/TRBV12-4	CASSRNRDTQYF	TGTGCCAGCAGCCGCAATAGAGATACGCAGTATTTT
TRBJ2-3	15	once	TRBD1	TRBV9	CASSVGDRVADTQYF	TGTGCCAGCAGCGTAGGGGACAGGGTAGCAGATACGCAGTATTTT
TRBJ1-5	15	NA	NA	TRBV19	CASSIGSGIDQPQHF	TGTGCCAGTAGTATAGGGTCAGGGATTGATCAGCCCCAGCATTTT
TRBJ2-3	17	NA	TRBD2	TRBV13	CASSLEGLAGGPDTQYF	TGTGCCAGCAGCTTAGAGGGACTAGCGGGGGGACCAGATACGCAGTATTTT
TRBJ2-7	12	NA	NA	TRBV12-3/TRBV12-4	CASSPGGYEQYF	TGTGCCAGCAGCCCTGGCGGCTACGAGCAGTACTTC
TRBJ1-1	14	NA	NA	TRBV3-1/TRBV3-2	CASSQMNRNTEAFF	TGTGCCAGCAGCCAAATGAACAGAAACACTGAAGCTTTCTTT
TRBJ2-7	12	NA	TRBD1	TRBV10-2	CASTGQVLEQYF	TGCGCCAGCACCGGACAGGTTTTGGAGCAGTACTTC
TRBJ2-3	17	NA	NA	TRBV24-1	CATSGKERGHYTDTQYF	TGTGCCACCAGTGGAAAAGAGCGAGGGCACTACACAGATACGCAGTATTTT
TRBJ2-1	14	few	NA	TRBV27	CASSGGSSYNEQFF	TGTGCCAGCAGTGGGGGGAGCTCCTACAATGAGCAGTTCTTC
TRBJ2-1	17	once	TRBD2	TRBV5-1	CASSLVNLAGGRDEQFF	TGCGCCAGCAGCTTGGTTAATCTAGCGGGGGGTAGGGATGAGCAGTTCTTC
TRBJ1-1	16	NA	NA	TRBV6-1	CASSGPRGGQNTEAFF	TGTGCCAGCAGTGGCCCGCGGGGGGGCCAGAACACTGAAGCTTTCTTT
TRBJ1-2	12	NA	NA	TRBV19	CASSPVNYGYTF	TGTGCCAGTTCCCCCGTAAACTATGGCTACACCTTC
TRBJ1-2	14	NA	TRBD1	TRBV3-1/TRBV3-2	CASGEPTGLYGYTF	TGTGCCAGCGGGGAACCGACAGGGCTCTATGGCTACACCTTC
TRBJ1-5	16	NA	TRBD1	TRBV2	CASSLQGTLSNQPQHF	TGTGCCAGCAGTCTACAGGGGACCCTTTCCAATCAGCCCCAGCATTTT
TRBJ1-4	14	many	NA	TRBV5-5	CASSPDPGYEKLFF	TGTGCCAGCAGCCCGGACCCGGGGTATGAAAAACTGTTTTTT
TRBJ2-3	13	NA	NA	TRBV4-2	CASSSDFTDTQYF	TGTGCCAGCAGCTCGGACTTCACAGATACGCAGTATTTT
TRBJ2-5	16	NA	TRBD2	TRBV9	CASSVWSSGGQETQYF	TGTGCCAGCAGCGTATGGAGTAGCGGGGGACAAGAGACCCAGTACTTC
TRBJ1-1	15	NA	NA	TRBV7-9	CASSLVVGEDTEAFF	TGTGCCAGCAGCTTAGTCGTAGGGGAGGACACTGAAGCTTTCTTT
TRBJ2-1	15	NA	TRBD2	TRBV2	CASRLPGGVGNEQFF	TGTGCCAGCAGGCTCCCGGGGGGAGTGGGCAATGAGCAGTTCTTC
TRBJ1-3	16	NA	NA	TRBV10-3	CAISVPGTSSGNTIYF	TGTGCCATCAGTGTCCCCGGGACAAGCTCTGGAAACACCATATATTTT
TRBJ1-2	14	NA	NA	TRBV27	CASRSPFVNYGYTF	TGTGCCAGTAGAAGCCCGTTCGTTAACTATGGCTACACCTTC
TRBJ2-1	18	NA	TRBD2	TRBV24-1	CATSAGGLAGGGYNEQFF	TGTGCCACCAGTGCCGGGGGACTAGCGGGAGGCGGTTACAATGAGCAGTTCTTC
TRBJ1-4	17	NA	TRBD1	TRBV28	CASSFYATGTGAEKLFF	TGTGCCAGCAGTTTCTATGCCACCGGGACAGGCGCTGAAAAACTGTTTTTT
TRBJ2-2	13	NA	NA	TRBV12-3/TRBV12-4	CASSPNSAGELFF	TGTGCCAGCAGCCCTAACTCCGCTGGGGAGCTGTTTTTT
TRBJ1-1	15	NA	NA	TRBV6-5	CASSPGGLGNTEAFF	TGTGCCAGCAGCCCGGGGGGCTTGGGGAACACTGAAGCTTTCTTT
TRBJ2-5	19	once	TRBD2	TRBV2	CASSERLAGGLSRTETQYF	TGTGCCAGCAGTGAACGGCTAGCGGGGGGGTTATCGCGCACAGAGACCCAGTACTTC
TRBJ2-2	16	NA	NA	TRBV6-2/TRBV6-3	CASSYVRIQNTGELFF	TGTGCCAGCAGTTACGTCAGAATTCAAAACACCGGGGAGCTGTTTTTT
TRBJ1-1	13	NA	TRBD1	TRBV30	CAWSFTGGTEAFF	TGTGCCTGGAGTTTTACAGGGGGCACTGAAGCTTTCTTT
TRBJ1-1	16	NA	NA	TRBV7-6	CASSTLGRRGNTEAFF	TGTGCCAGCAGCACCCTAGGTCGGAGAGGGAACACTGAAGCTTTCTTT
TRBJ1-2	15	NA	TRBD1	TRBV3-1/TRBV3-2	CASSQSAGQSYGYTF	TGTGCCAGCAGCCAGTCGGCGGGACAGAGCTATGGCTACACCTTC
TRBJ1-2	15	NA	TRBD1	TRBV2	CASSLRQGTNYGYTF	TGTGCCAGCAGCTTACGACAGGGCACCAACTATGGCTACACCTTC
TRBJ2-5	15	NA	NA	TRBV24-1	CATSEGGQIQETQYF	TGTGCCACCAGTGAGGGGGGACAGATCCAAGAGACCCAGTACTTC
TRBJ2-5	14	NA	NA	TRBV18	CASSPQQLQETQYF	TGTGCCAGCTCACCACAACAGCTCCAAGAGACCCAGTACTTC
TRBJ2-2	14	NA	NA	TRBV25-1	CASSFDRNTGELFF	TGTGCCAGCAGCTTCGACAGAAACACCGGGGAGCTGTTTTTT
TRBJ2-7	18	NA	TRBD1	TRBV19	CASSIDLSRTGTNYEQYF	TGTGCCAGTAGTATAGATCTCTCGAGGACAGGGACGAACTACGAGCAGTACTTC